A single sample gave rise to the 13 T cell receptor beta chains below, sequenced in a study of T-cell reconstitution after alpha-beta-depleted transplantation in children. Unique molecular identifiers tagged the TCRbeta library. TCRdb reprocessed the PCR reads with MiXCR, giving one entry per CDR3 protein. This sample has hundreds of thousands of distinct CDR3 sequences, with about 11% found just once. Sequences were derived from PBMCs from the stem cell graft donor, sampled from the stem cell graft. The receptors originated from a human donor who donated a stem cell graft to a child with acute lymphoblastic leukemia.

This clonotype was found many times. The CDR3 protein is CASSGIRVSYNEQFF. The DNA of the CDR3 is TGCGCCAGCAGCGGTATAAGAGTGTCCTACAATGAGCAGTTCTTC. The V and J genes are TRBV5-1 and TRBJ2-1; D is unresolved. The CDR3 covers 15 residues. V was cut by 4 bases and J by 1 base, with 12 bases left in between. CDR1 SGHRS and CDR2 YFSETQ come from the germline V gene.

This clonotype was found many times. In nucleotides, the CDR3 is TGTGCCAGCAGCTTGAAGGGGGCGAGGTACGAGCAGTACTTC. This encodes CASSLKGARYEQYF. The gene calls are TRBV5-5 and TRBJ2-7, with 7 bases lining up with TRBD1. Germline V lookup: CDR1 SGHKS, CDR2 YYEKEE (reference sequence). The CDR3 contains 14 residues. J was trimmed by 4 bases and V by 1 base; bases with no gene match: 5.

The chain joins TRBV30 to TRBJ2-1; the D is unclear. CDR3 size: 13 residues. Trimming removed 0 bases at V and 5 bases at J, with 8 bases between. CDR1 is GTSNPN and CDR2 is SVGIG in the germline V gene (reference sequence). The CDR3 loop is CAWSVVRNNEQFF. The CDR3 bases are TGTGCCTGGAGTGTAGTGCGGAACAATGAGCAGTTCTTC. Drawing the rest from reference TRBV30 and TRBJ2-1, the complete variable domain is SQTIHQWPATLVQPVGSPLSLECTVEGTSNPNLYWYRQAAGRGLQLLFYSVGIGQISSEVPQNLSASRPQDRQFILSSKKLLLSDSGFYLCAWSVVRNNEQFFGPGTRLTVL.

There are many counts of this clonotype. The chain combines TRBV5-1 with TRBJ2-1, with D possibly TRBD2 on 5 matching bases. Germline V gene lookup returns CDR1 SGHRS and CDR2 YFSETQ. The CDR3 contains 14 residues. V was trimmed by 3 bases and J by 6 bases, leaving 13 bases between them. This CDR3 is CASSWVEGGNEQFF. The CDR3 nucleotides read TGCGCCAGCAGCTGGGTTGAGGGCGGCAATGAGCAGTTCTTC.

This clonotype appeared many times. This chain uses TRBV7-2 with TRBJ1-1; TRBD1 is a possible D gene (5 bases). The CDR3 runs 13 residues. The V end lost 8 bases, the J end lost 6 bases, and 16 bases lay between the germline ends. The germline gives CDR1 SGHTA, CDR2 FQGNSA. Here the CDR3 reads CASDLRTPSEAFF. The CDR3 DNA sequence: TGTGCCAGCGACCTTAGGACACCCTCTGAAGCTTTCTTT.

This clonotype was counted at least ten times. The rearrangement joins TRBV6-2 or TRBV6-3 to TRBJ2-7; D perhaps matches TRBD1 (6 bases). The V end was cut by 6 bases, the J end by 2 bases, with 20 bases between. In germline, CDR1 is MNHEY, CDR2 SVGEGT. This CDR3 is 16 amino acids long. CDR3 amino acids: CASSSRGTQRPYEQYF. The CDR3 nucleotides read TGTGCCAGCAGCTCAAGGGGGACACAGCGGCCCTACGAGCAGTACTTC.

There are many counts of this clonotype. V usage is TRBV9 and J usage is TRBJ2-5; 7 nucleotides match TRBD2. Germline CDR1 reads SGDLS; CDR2 reads YYNGEE. Unmatched junction bases numbered 13, after V lost 0 bases and J lost 5 bases. CDR3 size: 17 residues. The CDR3 loop is CASSVVGSGPDRETQYF. CDR3 DNA sequence: TGTGCCAGCAGCGTAGTGGGTAGCGGGCCGGATCGGGAGACCCAGTACTTC.

This clonotype has a count of ten or more. This sequence joins TRBV7-2 and TRBJ2-1; 7 bases fit TRBD1. Trimming took 6 bases from V and 0 from J; bases not matched to a gene: 5. The CDR3 extends over 15 amino acids. CDR1 is SGHTA, CDR2 FQGNSA, per germline. The CDR3 nucleotides are TGTGCCAGCAGGATTGGGACAGCCTCCTACAATGAGCAGTTCTTC. This encodes CASRIGTASYNEQFF. Combining the CDR3 with reference TRBV7-2 and TRBJ2-1 gives the whole variable domain GAGVSQSPSNKVTEKGKDVELRCDPISGHTALYWYRQSLGQGLEFLIYFQGNSAPDKSGLPSDRFSAERTGGSVSTLTIQRTQQEDSAVYLCASRIGTASYNEQFFGPGTRLTVL.

This clonotype showed up many times. The V gene is TRBV12-3 or TRBV12-4, the J gene TRBJ1-2; 9 positions match TRBD1. CDR3 size: 14 residues. J gave up 6 bases and V 5 bases, and 7 bases lay outside the gene matches. The CDR3 DNA reads as TGTGCCAGCAGTCCGGGAGGGGACAGGGATGGCTACACCTTC. The encoded protein is CASSPGGDRDGYTF.

With respect to this clonotype: Being one base from a much bigger clone, this may be a read error. The CDR3 loop reads CASARGFTEAFF. The CDR3 DNA reads TGTGCCAGCGCCAGGGGTTTCACTGAAGCTTTCTTT. The chain combines TRBV6-1 with TRBJ1-1; tentative D call: TRBD1 (6 bases). The CDR3 totals 12 residues. Germline values: CDR1 MNHNS, CDR2 SASEGT. V was cut by 8 bases and J by 4 bases, with 11 bases left in between.

This clonotype was recorded at least ten times. This chain joins TRBV12-3 or TRBV12-4 and TRBJ2-2; 7 nucleotides align to TRBD1. CDR3 size: 15 residues. V was pared by 7 bases and J by 3 bases, with 8 bases of the junction left unmatched. CDR3 in DNA: TGTGCCAGCACCAATACAGGGGTATACACCGGGGAGCTGTTTTTT. It is translated as CASTNTGVYTGELFF.

This clonotype has a handful of counts. The chain joins TRBV4-3 to TRBJ2-7; 9 nucleotides match TRBD2. The CDR3 has 16 residues. The V gene end was trimmed by 0 bases and the J gene end by 4 bases; junction bases not matched to a gene: 7. Germline values: CDR1 LGHNA, CDR2 YSLEER. The CDR3 loop reads CASSQDWAGGIYEQYF. CDR3 DNA sequence: TGCGCCAGCAGCCAAGATTGGGCGGGGGGGATTTACGAGCAGTACTTC.

The rearrangement uses TRBV20-1 and TRBJ2-7; TRBD1 agrees at 11 bases. Trimming took 6 bases from V and 3 from J; bases not matched to a gene: 7. The germline CDR1 and CDR2 sequences are DFQATT and SNEGSKA (reference sequence). CDR3 length: 14 amino acids. CDR3 sequence reads: CSAPDRGQSYEQYF. CDR3 in DNA: TGCAGTGCACCGGACAGGGGGCAAAGCTACGAGCAGTACTTC.